A single T cell receptor beta chain is shown here with its context. Antigen unknown. CDR1 is LNHDA and CDR2 is SQIVND in the germline V gene (reference sequence). The CDR3 extends over 14 amino acids. A second PCR of 7 to 11 cycles used a sample-barcoded 5' primer and a J-beta primer mix. The template-switch adaptor was a 5' adaptor with 12 random nucleotides. It tagged each cDNA molecule. TCRdb analysed the 5' RACE reads with MiXCR anew, one entry per CDR3 protein. This sample carries 800,000 to 950,000 distinct CDR3 sequences, 48% of them seen once, and the ten largest clones take 13%. The sample is drawn from a study of blood T cells in healthy people across ages. General study findings and limits: The fall in TCR beta diversity per million T cells was roughly linear with age. TCR beta diversity correlated strongly with naive T cell percentage.

The genes are TRBV19 and TRBJ2-5; D tentatively reads TRBD1 or TRBD2 (6 bases each). The J call is uncertain, as TRBJ2-1 better fits the DNA end. Input material: blood. The receptor was derived from a young man in good health. The CDR3 protein is CASSALGGQETQFF. CDR3 in DNA: TGTGCCAGTAGTGCCCTGGGGGGCCAAGAGACCCAGTTCTTC.